Listed below are T cell receptor beta chains from one sample, sequenced in a study of blood T cell repertoires in COVID-19. Repertoires were generated with immunoSEQ multiplex PCR, while TCRdb's copy carries only in-frame clones and drops some. The sample lists 62,000 or so clones, around 86% occurring once. Sequencing was carried out using peripheral blood. Source of these receptors: a woman in her sixties or seventies with acute or convalescent COVID-19. Each CDR3 is given with its conserved first and last residue. D genes are given only for firm matches. Not all rows give a size; the values are once, few, many and, for expanded clones, a class.

V,J,size,D,CDR3,DNA
TRBV20-1,TRBJ2-7,NA,NA,CSVVSGHEQYF,TGCAGTGTGGTTAGCGGTCATGAGCAGTACTTC
TRBV5-1,TRBJ2-1,NA,TRBD2,CASSLGGTSGSSEQFF,TGCGCCAGCAGCCTGGGAGGGACTAGCGGGAGTTCTGAGCAGTTCTTC
TRBV24-1,TRBJ2-1,NA,TRBD2,CATSDRTSGPYNEQFF,TGTGCCACCAGTGACCGGACTAGCGGACCCTACAATGAGCAGTTCTTC
TRBV18,TRBJ1-1,NA,NA,CASSPVGTSMNTEAFF,TGTGCCAGCTCACCGGTCGGGACAAGCATGAACACTGAAGCTTTCTTT
TRBV30,TRBJ2-3,NA,TRBD2,CAWSHRGLLAGVTDTQYF,TGTGCCTGGAGCCATAGGGGGCTCCTAGCGGGAGTCACAGATACGCAGTATTTT
TRBV3-1/TRBV3-2,TRBJ2-1,NA,TRBD2,CASSLGSGGSYNEQFF,TGTGCCAGCAGCCTTGGTAGCGGGGGCTCCTACAATGAGCAGTTCTTC
TRBV4-1,TRBJ2-1,NA,NA,CASSQSRTYPRNEQFF,TGCGCCAGCAGCCAGTCCCGGACTTACCCTAGGAATGAGCAGTTCTTC
TRBV19,TRBJ1-6,NA,NA,CASTTSHRTESNSPLHF,TGTGCCAGTACCACGAGCCATCGGACAGAAAGTAATTCACCCCTCCACTTT
TRBV7-8,TRBJ1-2,NA,NA,CASSLVGRPNYGYTF,TGTGCCAGCAGCTTAGTGGGGAGACCTAACTATGGCTACACCTTC
TRBV11-1,TRBJ2-2,NA,TRBD1,CASSPQGVLTGELFF,TGTGCCAGCAGCCCCCAGGGGGTCCTAACCGGGGAGCTGTTTTTT
TRBV2,TRBJ2-1,NA,NA,CASRRGNEQFF,TGTGCCAGCAGACGAGGTAATGAGCAGTTCTTC
TRBV27,TRBJ1-2,NA,TRBD1,CASRSRDSNNYGYTF,TGTGCCAGCAGGAGCAGGGACAGCAATAACTATGGCTACACCTTC
TRBV19,TRBJ1-2,NA,TRBD1,CASRGPGQSNYGYTF,TGTGCCAGTAGGGGGCCGGGACAGAGTAACTATGGCTACACCTTC
TRBV7-8,TRBJ2-5,NA,NA,CASSFGGQETQYF,TGTGCCAGCAGCTTTGGGGGGCAAGAGACCCAGTACTTC
TRBV25-1,TRBJ1-1,NA,NA,CASSHQGTEAFF,TGTGCCAGCAGTCATCAGGGGACTGAAGCTTTCTTT
TRBV7-6,TRBJ2-7,NA,TRBD2,CASSPDPTSGRSEQYF,TGTGCCAGCAGCCCCGATCCGACTAGCGGGAGATCCGAGCAGTACTTC
TRBV7-6,TRBJ2-1,NA,TRBD2,CASSLAGGASSYNEQFF,TGTGCCAGCAGCTTAGCCGGGGGGGCGAGCTCCTACAATGAGCAGTTCTTC
TRBV30,TRBJ1-1,few,NA,CAWRLRSGNTEAFF,TGTGCCTGGAGGCTACGGTCGGGGAACACTGAAGCTTTCTTT
TRBV7-3,TRBJ1-5,NA,NA,CASSLNPAGDIQPQHF,TGTGCCAGCAGCTTAAATCCCGCAGGGGATATTCAGCCCCAGCATTTT
TRBV5-1,TRBJ2-1,NA,NA,CASSLQGFSYNEQFF,TGCGCCAGCAGCTTACAGGGTTTCTCCTACAATGAGCAGTTCTTC
TRBV6-2/TRBV6-3,TRBJ1-5,NA,NA,CASSYAQGDGQPQHF,TGTGCCAGCAGTTACGCACAGGGAGATGGACAGCCCCAGCATTTT
TRBV20-1,TRBJ2-7,NA,TRBD1,CSASARDSSYEQYF,TGCAGTGCTAGTGCCCGGGACAGCTCCTACGAGCAGTACTTC
TRBV10-3,TRBJ2-7,NA,TRBD1,CAISKRLQGQGEQYF,TGTGCCATCAGCAAGCGACTACAGGGGCAGGGGGAGCAGTACTTC
TRBV27,TRBJ1-1,NA,TRBD1,CASSLFDRGPVNTEAFF,TGTGCCAGCAGTTTATTCGACAGGGGGCCGGTGAACACTGAAGCTTTCTTT